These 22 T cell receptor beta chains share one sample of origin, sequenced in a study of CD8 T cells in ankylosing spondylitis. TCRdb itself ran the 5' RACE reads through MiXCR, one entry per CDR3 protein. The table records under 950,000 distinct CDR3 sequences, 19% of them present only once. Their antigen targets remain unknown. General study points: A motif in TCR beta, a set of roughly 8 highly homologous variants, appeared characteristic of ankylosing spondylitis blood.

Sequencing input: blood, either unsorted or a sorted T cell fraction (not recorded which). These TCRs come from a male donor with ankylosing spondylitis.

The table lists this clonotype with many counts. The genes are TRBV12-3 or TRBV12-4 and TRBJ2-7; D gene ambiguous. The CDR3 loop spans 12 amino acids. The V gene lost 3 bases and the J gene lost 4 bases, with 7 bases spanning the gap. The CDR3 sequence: CASSFNHYEQYF. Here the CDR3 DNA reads TGTGCCAGCAGTTTTAATCATTACGAGCAGTACTTC.

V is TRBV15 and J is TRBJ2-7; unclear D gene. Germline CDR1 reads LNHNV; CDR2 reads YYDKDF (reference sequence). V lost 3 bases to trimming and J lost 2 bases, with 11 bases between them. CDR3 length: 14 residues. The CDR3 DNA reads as TGTGCCACCAGCAGGACCGCCGTGGCCTACGAGCAGTACTTC. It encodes CATSRTAVAYEQYF.

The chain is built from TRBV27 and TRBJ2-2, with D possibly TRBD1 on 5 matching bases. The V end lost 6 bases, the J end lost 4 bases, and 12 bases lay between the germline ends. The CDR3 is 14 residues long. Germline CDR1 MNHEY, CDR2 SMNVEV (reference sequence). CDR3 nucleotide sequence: TGTGCCAGCAGCTATGGACACCTCACCGGGGAGCTGTTTTTT. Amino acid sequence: CASSYGHLTGELFF.

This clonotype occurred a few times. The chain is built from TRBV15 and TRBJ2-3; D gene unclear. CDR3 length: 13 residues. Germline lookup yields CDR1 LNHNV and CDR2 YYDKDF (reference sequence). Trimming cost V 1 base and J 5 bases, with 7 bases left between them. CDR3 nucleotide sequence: TGTGCCACCAGCAGAGCCTTTAAAGATACGCAGTATTTT. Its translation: CATSRAFKDTQYF.

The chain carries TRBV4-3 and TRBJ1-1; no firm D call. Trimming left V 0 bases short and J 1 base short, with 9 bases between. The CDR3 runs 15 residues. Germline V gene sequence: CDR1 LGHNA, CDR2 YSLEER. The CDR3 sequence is CASSQDWQGNTEAFF. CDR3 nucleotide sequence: TGCGCCAGCAGCCAAGATTGGCAAGGGAACACTGAAGCTTTCTTT.

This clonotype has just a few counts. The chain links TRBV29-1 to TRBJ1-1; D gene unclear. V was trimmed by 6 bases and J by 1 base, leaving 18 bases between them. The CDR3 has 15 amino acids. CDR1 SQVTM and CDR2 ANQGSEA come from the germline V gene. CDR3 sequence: CSVRTWQPQNTEAFF. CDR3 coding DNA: TGCAGCGTCCGTACTTGGCAGCCCCAGAACACTGAAGCTTTCTTT.

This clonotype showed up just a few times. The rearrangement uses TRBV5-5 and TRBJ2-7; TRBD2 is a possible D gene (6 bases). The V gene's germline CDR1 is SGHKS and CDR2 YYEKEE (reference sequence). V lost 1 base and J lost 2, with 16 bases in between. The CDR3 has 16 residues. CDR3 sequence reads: CASSLLFAGGAYEQYF. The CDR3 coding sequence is TGTGCCAGCAGCTTGCTTTTCGCCGGGGGAGCCTACGAGCAGTACTTC.

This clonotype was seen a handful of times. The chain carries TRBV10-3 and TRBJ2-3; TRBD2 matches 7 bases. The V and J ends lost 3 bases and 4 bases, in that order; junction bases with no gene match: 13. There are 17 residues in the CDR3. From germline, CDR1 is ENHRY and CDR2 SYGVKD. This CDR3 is CAISDPLQRDQADTQYF. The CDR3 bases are TGTGCCATCAGTGATCCACTCCAGCGGGACCAAGCAGATACGCAGTATTTT.

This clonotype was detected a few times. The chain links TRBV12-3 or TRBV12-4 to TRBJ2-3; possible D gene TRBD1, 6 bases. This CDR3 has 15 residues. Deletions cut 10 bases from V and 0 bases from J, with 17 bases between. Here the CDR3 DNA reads TGTGCCACACAACCAGGGGTACCGAGCACAGATACGCAGTATTTT. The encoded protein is CATQPGVPSTDTQYF.

In nucleotides, the CDR3 is TGTGCCATCAGTGAGTCAGCGGAACCCTACAATGAGCAGTTCTTC. Translating gives CAISESAEPYNEQFF. The rearrangement links TRBV10-3 to TRBJ2-1; maybe TRBD2 (5 bases). The V end lost 0 bases, the J end lost 2 bases, and 8 bases lay between the germline ends. CDR1 and CDR2 (germline): ENHRY, SYGVKD. The CDR3 has 15 amino acids.

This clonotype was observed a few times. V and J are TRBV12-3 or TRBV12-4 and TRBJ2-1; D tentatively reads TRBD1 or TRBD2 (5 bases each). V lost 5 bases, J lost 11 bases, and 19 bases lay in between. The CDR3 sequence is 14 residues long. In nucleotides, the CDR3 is TGTGCCAGCAGTCCCGAGAGGGGCGGCCTAAAGCAGTTCTTC. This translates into CASSPERGGLKQFF.

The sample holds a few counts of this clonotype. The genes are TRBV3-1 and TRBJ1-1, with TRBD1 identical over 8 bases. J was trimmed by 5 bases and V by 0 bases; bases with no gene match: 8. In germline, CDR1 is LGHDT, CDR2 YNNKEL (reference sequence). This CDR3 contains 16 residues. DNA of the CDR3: TGTGCCAGCAGCCAAGAGAACAGGGGGTATGAGACTGAAGCTTTCTTT. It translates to CASSQENRGYETEAFF.

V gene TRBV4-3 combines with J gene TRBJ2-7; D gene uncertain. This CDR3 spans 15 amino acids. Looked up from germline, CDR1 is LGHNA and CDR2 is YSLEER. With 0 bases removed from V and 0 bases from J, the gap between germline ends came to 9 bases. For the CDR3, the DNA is TGCGCCAGCAGCCAAGATTTTGACACCTCCTACGAGCAGTACTTC. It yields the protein CASSQDFDTSYEQYF.

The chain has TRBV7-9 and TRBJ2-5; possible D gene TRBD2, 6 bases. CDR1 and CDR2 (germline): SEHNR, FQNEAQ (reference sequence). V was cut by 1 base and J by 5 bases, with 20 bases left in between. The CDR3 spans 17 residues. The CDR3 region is CASSLEGAFIRGETQYF. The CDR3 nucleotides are TGTGCCAGCAGCTTAGAAGGAGCTTTCATTCGGGGGGAGACCCAGTACTTC.

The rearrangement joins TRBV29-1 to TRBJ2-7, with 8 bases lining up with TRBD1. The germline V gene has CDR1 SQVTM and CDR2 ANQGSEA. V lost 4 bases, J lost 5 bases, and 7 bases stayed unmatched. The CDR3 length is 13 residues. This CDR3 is CSVGGQGADEQYF. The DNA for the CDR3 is TGCAGCGTTGGTGGGCAGGGGGCGGACGAGCAGTACTTC.

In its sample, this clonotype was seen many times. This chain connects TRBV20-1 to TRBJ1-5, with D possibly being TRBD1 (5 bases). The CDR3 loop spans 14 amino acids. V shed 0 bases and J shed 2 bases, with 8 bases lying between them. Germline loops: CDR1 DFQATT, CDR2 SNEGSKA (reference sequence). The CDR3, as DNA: TGCAGTGCTAGAGACGGGGGTGGCAATCAGCCCCAGCATTTT. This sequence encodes CSARDGGGNQPQHF.

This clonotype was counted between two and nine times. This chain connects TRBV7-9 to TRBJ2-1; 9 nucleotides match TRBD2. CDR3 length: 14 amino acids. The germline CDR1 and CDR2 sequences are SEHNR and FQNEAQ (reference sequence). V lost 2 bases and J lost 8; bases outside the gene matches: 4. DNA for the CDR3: TGTGCCAGCAGCTTAACTCTAGCGGGGTATGAGCAGTTCTTC. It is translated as CASSLTLAGYEQFF.

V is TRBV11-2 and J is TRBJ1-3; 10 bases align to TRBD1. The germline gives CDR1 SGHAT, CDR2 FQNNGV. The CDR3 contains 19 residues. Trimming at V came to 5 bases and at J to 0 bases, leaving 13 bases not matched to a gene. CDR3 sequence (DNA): TGTGCCAGCAGCCTCAGGAGACAGGGGGCTATATCCTCTGGAAACACCATATATTTT. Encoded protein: CASSLRRQGAISSGNTIYF.

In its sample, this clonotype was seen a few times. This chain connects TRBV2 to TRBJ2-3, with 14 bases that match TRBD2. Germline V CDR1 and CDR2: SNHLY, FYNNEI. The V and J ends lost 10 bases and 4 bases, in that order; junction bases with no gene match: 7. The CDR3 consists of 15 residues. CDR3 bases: TGTGCCAACCCGGGACTAGCGGGAGAGGCAGATACGCAGTATTTT. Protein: CANPGLAGEADTQYF.

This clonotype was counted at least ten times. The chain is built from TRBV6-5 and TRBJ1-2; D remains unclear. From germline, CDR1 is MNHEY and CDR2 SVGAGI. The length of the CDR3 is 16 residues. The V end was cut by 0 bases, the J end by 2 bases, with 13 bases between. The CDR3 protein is CASSYSSGERNYGYTF. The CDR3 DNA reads TGTGCCAGCAGTTACTCGAGTGGGGAGAGGAACTATGGCTACACCTTC.

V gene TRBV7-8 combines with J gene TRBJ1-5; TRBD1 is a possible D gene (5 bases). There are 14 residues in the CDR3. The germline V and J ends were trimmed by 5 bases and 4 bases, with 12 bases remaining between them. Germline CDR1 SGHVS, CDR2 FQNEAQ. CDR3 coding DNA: TGTGCCAGCAGCCCCCGGGAGGGGAATCAGCCCCAGCATTTT. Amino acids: CASSPREGNQPQHF. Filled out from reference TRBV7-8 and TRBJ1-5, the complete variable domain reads GAGVSQSPRYKVAKRGQDVALRCDPISGHVSLFWYQQALGQGPEFLTYFQNEAQLDKSGLPSDRFFAERPEGSVSTLKIQRTQQEDSAVYLCASSPREGNQPQHFGDGTRLSIL.

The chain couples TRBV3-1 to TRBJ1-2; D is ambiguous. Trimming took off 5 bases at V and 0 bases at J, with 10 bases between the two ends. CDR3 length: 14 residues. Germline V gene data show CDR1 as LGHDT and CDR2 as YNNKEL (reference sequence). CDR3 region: CASSMPWPNYGYTF. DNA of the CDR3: TGTGCCAGCAGCATGCCCTGGCCTAACTATGGCTACACCTTC.